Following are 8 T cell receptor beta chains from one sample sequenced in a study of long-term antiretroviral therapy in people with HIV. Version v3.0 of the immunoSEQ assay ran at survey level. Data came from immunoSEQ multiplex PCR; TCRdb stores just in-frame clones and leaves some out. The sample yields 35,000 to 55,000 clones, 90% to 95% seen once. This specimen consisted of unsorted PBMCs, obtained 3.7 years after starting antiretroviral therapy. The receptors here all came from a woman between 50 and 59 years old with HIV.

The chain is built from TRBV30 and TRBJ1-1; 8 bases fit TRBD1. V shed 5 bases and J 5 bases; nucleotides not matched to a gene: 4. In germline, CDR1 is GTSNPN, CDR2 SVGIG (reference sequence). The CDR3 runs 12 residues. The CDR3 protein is CAWGQGWTEAFF. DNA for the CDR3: TGTGCCTGGGGACAGGGATGGACTGAAGCTTTCTTT.

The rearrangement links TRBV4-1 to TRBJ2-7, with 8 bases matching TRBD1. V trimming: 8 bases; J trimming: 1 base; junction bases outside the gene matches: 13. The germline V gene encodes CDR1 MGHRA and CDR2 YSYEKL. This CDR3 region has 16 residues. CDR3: CASAEENRGMSYEQYF. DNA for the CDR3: TGCGCCAGCGCTGAAGAAAACAGGGGGATGTCCTACGAGCAGTACTTC.

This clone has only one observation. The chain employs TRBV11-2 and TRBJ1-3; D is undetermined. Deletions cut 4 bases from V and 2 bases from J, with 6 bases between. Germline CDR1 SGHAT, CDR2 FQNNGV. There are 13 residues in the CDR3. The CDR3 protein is CASSSSAGNTIYF. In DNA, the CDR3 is TGTGCCAGCAGCTCATCAGCTGGAAACACCATATATTTT.

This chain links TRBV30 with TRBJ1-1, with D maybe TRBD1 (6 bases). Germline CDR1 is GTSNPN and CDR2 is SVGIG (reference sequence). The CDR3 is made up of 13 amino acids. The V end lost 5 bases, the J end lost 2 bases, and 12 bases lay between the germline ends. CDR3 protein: CAWERGANTEAFF. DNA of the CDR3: TGTGCCTGGGAGAGGGGGGCAAACACTGAAGCTTTCTTT.

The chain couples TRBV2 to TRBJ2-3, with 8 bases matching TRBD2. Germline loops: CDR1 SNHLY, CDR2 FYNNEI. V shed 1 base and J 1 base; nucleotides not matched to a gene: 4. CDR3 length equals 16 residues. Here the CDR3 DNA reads TGTGCCAGCAGTGAAGGGTTCGGGGGGGGCACAGATACGCAGTATTTT. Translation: CASSEGFGGGTDTQYF. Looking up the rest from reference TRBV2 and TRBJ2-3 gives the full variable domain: EPEVTQTPSHQVTQMGQEVILRCVPISNHLYFYWYRQILGQKVEFLVSFYNNEISEKSEIFDDQFSVERPDGSNFTLKIRSTKLEDSAMYFCASSEGFGGGTDTQYFGPGTRLTVL.

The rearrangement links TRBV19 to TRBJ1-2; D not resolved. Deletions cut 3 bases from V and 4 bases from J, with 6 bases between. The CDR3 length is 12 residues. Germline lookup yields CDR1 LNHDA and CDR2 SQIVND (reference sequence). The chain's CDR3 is CASSMAGYGYTF. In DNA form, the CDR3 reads TGTGCCAGTAGTATGGCAGGCTATGGCTACACCTTC.

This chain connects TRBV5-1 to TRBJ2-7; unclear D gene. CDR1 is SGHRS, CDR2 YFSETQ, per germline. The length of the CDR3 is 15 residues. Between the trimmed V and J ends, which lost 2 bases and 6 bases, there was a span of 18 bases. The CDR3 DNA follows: TGCGCCAGCAGCTTATTAGCTGAGCCCATCGGCGAGCAGTACTTC. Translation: CASSLLAEPIGEQYF.

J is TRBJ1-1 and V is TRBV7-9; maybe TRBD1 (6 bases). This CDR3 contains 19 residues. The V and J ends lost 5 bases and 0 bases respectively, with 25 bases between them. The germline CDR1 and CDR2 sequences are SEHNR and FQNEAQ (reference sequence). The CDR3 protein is CASSHSRKYIQGMNTEAFF. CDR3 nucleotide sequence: TGTGCCAGCAGCCATTCGAGAAAATACATACAGGGTATGAACACTGAAGCTTTCTTT.